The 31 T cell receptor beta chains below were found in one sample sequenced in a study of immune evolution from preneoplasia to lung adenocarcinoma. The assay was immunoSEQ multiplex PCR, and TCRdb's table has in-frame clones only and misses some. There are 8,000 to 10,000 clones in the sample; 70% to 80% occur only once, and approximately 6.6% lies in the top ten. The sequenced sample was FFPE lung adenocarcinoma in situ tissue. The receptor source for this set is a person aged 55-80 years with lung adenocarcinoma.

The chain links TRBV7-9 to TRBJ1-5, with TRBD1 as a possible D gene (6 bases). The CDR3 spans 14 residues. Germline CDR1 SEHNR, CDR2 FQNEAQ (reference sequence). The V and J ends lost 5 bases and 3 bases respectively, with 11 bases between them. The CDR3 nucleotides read TGTGCCAGCAGCCCGGACAGCCTCAATCAGCCCCAGCATTTT. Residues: CASSPDSLNQPQHF.

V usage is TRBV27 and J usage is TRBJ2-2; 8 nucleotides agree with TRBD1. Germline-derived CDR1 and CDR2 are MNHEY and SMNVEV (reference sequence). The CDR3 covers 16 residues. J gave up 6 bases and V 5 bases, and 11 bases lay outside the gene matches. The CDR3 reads CASSDWTGQGPGELFF. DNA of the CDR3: TGTGCCAGCAGTGACTGGACAGGGCAAGGTCCCGGGGAGCTGTTTTTT.

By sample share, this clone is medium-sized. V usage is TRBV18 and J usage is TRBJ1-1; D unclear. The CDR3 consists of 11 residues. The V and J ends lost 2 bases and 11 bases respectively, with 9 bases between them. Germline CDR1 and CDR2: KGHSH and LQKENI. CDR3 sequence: CASSPEGRAFF. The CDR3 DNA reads TGTGCCAGCTCACCAGAAGGGAGGGCTTTCTTT. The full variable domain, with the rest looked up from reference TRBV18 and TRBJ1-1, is NAGVMQNPRHLVRRRGQEARLRCSPMKGHSHVYWYRQLPEEGLKFMVYLQKENIIDESGMPKERFSAEFPKEGPSILRIQQVVRGDSAAYFCASSPEGRAFFGQGTRLTVV.

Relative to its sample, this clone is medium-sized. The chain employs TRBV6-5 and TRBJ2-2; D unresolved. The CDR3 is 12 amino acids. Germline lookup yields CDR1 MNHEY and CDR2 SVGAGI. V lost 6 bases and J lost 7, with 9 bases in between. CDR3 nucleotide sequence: TGTGCCAGCAGGGGTTCTGGCGGGGAGCTGTTTTTT. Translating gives CASRGSGGELFF.

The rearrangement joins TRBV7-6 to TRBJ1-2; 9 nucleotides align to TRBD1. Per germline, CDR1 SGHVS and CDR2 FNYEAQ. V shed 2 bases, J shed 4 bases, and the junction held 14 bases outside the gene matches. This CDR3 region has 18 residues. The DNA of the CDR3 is TGTGCCAGCAGCTTACTTACAGGGGGCGCAATGAGTACCTATGGCTACACCTTC. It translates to CASSLLTGGAMSTYGYTF.

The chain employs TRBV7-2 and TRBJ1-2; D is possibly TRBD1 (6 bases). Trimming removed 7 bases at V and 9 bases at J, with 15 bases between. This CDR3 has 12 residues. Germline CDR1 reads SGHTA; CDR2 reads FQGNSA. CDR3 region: CASTPGHTSYTF. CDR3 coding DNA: TGTGCCAGCACCCCGGGACATACGAGCTACACCTTC.

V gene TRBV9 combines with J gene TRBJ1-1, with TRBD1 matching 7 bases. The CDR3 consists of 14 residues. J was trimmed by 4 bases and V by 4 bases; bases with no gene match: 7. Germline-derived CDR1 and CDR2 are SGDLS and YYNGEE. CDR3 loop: CASSPNRGGTEAFF. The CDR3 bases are TGTGCCAGCAGCCCCAACAGGGGTGGCACTGAAGCTTTCTTT.

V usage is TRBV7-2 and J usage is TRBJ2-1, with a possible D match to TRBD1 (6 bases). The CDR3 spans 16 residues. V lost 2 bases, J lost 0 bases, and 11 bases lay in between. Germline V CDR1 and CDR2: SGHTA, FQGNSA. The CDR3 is CASSLTGQSSYNEQFF. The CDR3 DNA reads TGTGCCAGCAGCTTAACCGGACAGAGCTCCTACAATGAGCAGTTCTTC.

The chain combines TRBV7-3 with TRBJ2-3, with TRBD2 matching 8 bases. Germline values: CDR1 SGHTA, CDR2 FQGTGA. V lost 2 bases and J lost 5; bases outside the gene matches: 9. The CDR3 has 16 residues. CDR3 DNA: TGTGCCAGCAGCTTAGTTCACGGGGGGGCCTTAGATACGCAGTATTTT. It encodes CASSLVHGGALDTQYF.

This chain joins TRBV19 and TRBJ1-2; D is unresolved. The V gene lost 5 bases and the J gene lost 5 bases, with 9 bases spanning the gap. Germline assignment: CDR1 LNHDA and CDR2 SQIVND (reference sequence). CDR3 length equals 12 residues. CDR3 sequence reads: CASSLAFYGYTF. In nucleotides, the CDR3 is TGTGCCAGTAGTCTAGCCTTTTATGGCTACACCTTC.

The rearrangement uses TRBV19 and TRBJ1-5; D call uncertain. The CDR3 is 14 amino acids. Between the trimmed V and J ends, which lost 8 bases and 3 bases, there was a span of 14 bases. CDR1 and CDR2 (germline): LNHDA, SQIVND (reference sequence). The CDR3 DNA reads TGTGCCAGTCGGTACGGGTCCCTCAATCAGCCCCAGCATTTT. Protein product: CASRYGSLNQPQHF. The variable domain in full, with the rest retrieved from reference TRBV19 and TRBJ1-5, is DGGITQSPKYLFRKEGQNVTLSCEQNLNHDAMYWYRQDPGQGLRLIYYSQIVNDFQKGDIAEGYSVSREKKESFPLTVTSAQKNPTAFYLCASRYGSLNQPQHFGDGTRLSIL.

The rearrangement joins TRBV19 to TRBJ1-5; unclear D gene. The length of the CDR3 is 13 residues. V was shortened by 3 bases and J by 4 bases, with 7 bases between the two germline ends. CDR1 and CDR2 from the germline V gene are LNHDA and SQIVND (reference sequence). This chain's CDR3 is CASSIWGNQPQHF. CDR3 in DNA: TGTGCCAGTAGTATTTGGGGTAATCAGCCCCAGCATTTT. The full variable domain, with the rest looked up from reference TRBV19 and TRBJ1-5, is DGGITQSPKYLFRKEGQNVTLSCEQNLNHDAMYWYRQDPGQGLRLIYYSQIVNDFQKGDIAEGYSVSREKKESFPLTVTSAQKNPTAFYLCASSIWGNQPQHFGDGTRLSIL.

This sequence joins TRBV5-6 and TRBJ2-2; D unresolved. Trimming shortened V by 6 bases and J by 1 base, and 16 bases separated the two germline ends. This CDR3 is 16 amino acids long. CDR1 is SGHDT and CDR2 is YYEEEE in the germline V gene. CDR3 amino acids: CASTQLLIENTGELFF. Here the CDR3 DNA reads TGTGCCAGCACCCAGCTCCTTATAGAGAACACCGGGGAGCTGTTTTTT.

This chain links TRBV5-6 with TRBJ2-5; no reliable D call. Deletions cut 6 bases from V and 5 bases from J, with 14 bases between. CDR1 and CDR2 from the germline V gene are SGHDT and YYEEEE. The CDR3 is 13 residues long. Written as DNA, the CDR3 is TGTGCCAGCAACTCGCGGATCTTGGAGACCCAGTACTTC. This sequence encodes CASNSRILETQYF.

CDR3 DNA sequence: TGTGCCAGCAGCTTAGCAGGGGGCTTCGGGGGGACTGAAGCTTTCTTT. Translating it yields CASSLAGGFGGTEAFF. The chain joins TRBV7-6 to TRBJ1-1; TRBD1 matches at 7 bases. Germline V gives CDR1 SGHVS, CDR2 FNYEAQ. V lost 0 bases, J lost 5 bases, and 9 bases stayed unmatched. The CDR3 spans 16 residues.

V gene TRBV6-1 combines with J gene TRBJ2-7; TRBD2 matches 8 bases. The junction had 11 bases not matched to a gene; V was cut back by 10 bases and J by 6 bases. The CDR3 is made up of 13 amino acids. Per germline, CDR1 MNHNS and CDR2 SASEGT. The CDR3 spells CATAGTSLAEQYF. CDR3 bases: TGTGCCACAGCAGGGACTAGTCTGGCCGAGCAGTACTTC.

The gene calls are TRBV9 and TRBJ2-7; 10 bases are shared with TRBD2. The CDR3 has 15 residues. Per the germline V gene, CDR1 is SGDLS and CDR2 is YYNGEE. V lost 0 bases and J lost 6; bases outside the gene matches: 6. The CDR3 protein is CASSVEASGGTEQYF. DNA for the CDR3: TGTGCCAGCAGCGTAGAGGCTAGCGGGGGAACCGAGCAGTACTTC.

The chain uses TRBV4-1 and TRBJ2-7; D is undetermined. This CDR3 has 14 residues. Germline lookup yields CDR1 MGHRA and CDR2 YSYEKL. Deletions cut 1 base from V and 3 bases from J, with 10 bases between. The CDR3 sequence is CASSQGLGLYEQYF. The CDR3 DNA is TGCGCCAGCAGCCAAGGACTGGGCCTCTACGAGCAGTACTTC.

The CDR3 reads CASSRSGGWETQYF. DNA for the CDR3: TGTGCCAGCAGTCGCTCAGGGGGCTGGGAGACCCAGTACTTC. The V and J genes are TRBV25-1 and TRBJ2-5; TRBD1 matches at 8 bases. The germline CDR1 and CDR2 sequences are MGHDK and SYGVNS. The CDR3 is 14 amino acids. Trimming cost V 5 bases and J 5 bases; bases outside gene matches: 7.

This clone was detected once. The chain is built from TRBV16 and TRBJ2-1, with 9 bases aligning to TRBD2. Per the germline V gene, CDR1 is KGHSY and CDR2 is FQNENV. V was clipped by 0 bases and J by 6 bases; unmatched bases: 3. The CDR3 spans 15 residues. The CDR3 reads CASSQSQGLANEQFF. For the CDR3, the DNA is TGTGCCAGCAGCCAATCCCAGGGACTAGCCAATGAGCAGTTCTTC.

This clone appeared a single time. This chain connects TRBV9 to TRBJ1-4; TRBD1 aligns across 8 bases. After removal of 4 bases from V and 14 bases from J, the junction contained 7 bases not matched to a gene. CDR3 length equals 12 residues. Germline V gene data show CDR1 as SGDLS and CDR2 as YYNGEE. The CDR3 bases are TGTGCCAGCAGCCGAGGACAGGGTGCCCTGTTTTTT. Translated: CASSRGQGALFF.

The CDR3 here is CASSEHRSNQPQHF. CDR3 DNA sequence: TGTGCCAGCAGTGAGCACAGAAGTAATCAGCCCCAGCATTTT. The chain is built from TRBV6-1 and TRBJ1-5; no definite D call. Germline V CDR1 and CDR2: MNHNS, SASEGT. The germline V and J ends were trimmed by 3 bases and 4 bases, with 10 bases remaining between them. The CDR3 contains 14 residues.

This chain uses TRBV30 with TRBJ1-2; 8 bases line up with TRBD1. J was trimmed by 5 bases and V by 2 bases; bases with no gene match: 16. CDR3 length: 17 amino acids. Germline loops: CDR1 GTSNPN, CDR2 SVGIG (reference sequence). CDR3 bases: TGTGCCTGGAGTTTCCCACTTCCGACAGGGGCCTGGTATGGCTACACCTTC. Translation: CAWSFPLPTGAWYGYTF. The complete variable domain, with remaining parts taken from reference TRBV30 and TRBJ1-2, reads SQTIHQWPATLVQPVGSPLSLECTVEGTSNPNLYWYRQAAGRGLQLLFYSVGIGQISSEVPQNLSASRPQDRQFILSSKKLLLSDSGFYLCAWSFPLPTGAWYGYTFGSGTRLTVV.

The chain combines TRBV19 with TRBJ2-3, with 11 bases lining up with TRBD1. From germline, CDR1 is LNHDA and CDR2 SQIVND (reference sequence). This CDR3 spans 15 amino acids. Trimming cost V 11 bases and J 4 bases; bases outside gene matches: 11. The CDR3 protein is CAANQPGQGADTQYF. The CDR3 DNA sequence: TGTGCCGCCAATCAACCGGGACAGGGGGCAGATACGCAGTATTTT.

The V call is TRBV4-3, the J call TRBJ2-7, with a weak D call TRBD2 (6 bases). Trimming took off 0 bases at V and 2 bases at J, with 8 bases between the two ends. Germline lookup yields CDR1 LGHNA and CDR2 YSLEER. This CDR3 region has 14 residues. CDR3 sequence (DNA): TGCGCCAGCAGCCAAGAATGGGGGGCCTACGAGCAGTACTTC. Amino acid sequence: CASSQEWGAYEQYF.

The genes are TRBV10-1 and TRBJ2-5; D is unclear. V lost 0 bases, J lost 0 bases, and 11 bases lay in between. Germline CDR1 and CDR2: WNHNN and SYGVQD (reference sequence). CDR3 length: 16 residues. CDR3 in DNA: TGCGCCAGCAGTGAGTCCACAGCCATCAACCAAGAGACCCAGTACTTC. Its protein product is CASSESTAINQETQYF.

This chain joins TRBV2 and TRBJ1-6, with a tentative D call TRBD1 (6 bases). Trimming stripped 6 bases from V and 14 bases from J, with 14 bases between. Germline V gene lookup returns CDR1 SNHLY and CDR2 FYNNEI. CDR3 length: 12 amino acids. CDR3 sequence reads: CASRFTGITLHF. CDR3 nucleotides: TGTGCCAGCAGATTTACAGGGATCACCCTCCACTTT.

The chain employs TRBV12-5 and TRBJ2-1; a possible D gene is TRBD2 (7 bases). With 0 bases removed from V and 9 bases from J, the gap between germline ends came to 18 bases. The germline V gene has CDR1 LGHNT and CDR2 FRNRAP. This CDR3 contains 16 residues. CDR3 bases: TGTGCTAGTGGTTTGGTAGAGATGCGGGGGCCGTCTGAGCAGTTCTTC. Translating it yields CASGLVEMRGPSEQFF. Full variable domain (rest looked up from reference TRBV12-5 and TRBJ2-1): DARVTQTPRHKVTEMGQEVTMRCQPILGHNTVFWYRQTMMQGLELLAYFRNRAPLDDSGMPKDRFSAEMPDATLATLKIQPSEPRDSAVYFCASGLVEMRGPSEQFFGPGTRLTVL.

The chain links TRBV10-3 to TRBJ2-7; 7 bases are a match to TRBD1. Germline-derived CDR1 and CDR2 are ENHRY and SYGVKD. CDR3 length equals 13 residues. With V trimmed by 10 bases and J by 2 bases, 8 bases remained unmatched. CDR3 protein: CATADRAAYEQYF. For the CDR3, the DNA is TGTGCCACCGCAGACAGGGCAGCCTACGAGCAGTACTTC.

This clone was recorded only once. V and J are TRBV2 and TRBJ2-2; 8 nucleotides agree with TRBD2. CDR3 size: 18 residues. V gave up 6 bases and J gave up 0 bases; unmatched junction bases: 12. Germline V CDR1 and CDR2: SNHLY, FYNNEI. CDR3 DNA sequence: TGTGCCAGCAGACCTCCCGCGGGGGGCGCCGCGAACACCGGGGAGCTGTTTTTT. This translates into CASRPPAGGAANTGELFF.

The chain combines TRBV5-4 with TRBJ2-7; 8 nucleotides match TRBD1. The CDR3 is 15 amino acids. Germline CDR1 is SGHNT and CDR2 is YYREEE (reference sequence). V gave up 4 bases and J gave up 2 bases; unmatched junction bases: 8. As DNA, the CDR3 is TGTGCCAGCAGCCAAAGGACAGGGTCACCCTACGAGCAGTACTTC. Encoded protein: CASSQRTGSPYEQYF. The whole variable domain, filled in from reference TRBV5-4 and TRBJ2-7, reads ETGVTQSPTHLIKTRGQQVTLRCSSQSGHNTVSWYQQALGQGPQFIFQYYREEENGRGNFPPRFSGLQFPNYSSELNVNALELDDSALYLCASSQRTGSPYEQYFGPGTRLTVT.